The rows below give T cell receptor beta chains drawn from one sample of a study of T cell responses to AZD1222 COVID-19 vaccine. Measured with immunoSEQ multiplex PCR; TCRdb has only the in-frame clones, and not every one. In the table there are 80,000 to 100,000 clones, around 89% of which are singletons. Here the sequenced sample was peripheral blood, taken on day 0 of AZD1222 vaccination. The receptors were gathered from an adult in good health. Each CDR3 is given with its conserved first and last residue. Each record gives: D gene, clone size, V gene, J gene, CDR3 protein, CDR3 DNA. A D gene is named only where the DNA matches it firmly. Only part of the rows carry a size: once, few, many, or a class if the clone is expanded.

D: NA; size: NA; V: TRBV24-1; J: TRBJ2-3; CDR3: CATSATGRLADTQYF; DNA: TGTGCCACCAGTGCCACTGGGCGGCTGGCAGATACGCAGTATTTT
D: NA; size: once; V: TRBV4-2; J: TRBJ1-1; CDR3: CASSQDFWTNTEAFF; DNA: TGTGCCAGCAGCCAAGATTTTTGGACGAACACTGAAGCTTTCTTT
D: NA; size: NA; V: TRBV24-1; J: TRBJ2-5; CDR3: CATSDLTGAQETQYF; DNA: TGTGCCACCAGTGATTTGACAGGAGCCCAAGAGACCCAGTACTTC
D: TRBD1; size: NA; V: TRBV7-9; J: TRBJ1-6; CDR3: CASSPRGRGDSPLHF; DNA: TGTGCCAGCAGCCCAAGGGGCAGGGGGGATTCACCCCTCCACTTT
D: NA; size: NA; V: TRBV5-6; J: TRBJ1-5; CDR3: CASSFGRSNQPQHF; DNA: TGTGCCAGCAGCTTCGGGAGAAGCAATCAGCCCCAGCATTTT
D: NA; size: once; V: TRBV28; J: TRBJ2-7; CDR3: CASRAPGAGAYEQYF; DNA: TGTGCCAGCAGGGCTCCAGGGGCCGGGGCCTACGAGCAGTACTTC
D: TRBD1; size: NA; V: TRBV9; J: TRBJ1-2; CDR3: CASSSSGTGGYGYTF; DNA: TGTGCCAGCAGCTCCTCCGGGACAGGGGGCTATGGCTACACCTTC
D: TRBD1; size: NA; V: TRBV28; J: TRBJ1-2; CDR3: CATTSPGQGNYGYTF; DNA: TGTGCCACCACGTCTCCGGGACAGGGAAACTATGGCTACACCTTC
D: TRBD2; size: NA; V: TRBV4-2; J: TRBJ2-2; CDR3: CASSQDYFSGAGGELFF; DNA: TGTGCCAGCAGCCAAGATTATTTCAGCGGGGCGGGCGGGGAGCTGTTTTTT
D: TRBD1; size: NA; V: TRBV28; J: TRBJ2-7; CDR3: CASITPGQGSEQYF; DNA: TGTGCCAGCATTACACCGGGACAGGGTTCCGAGCAGTACTTC
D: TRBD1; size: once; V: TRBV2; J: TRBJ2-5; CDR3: CASSEEQGAGETQYF; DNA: TGTGCCAGCAGTGAAGAACAGGGGGCGGGAGAGACCCAGTACTTC
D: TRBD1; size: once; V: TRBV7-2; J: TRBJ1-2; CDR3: CASSYSTGALGYGYTF; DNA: TGTGCCAGCAGCTATAGTACAGGGGCCCTGGGGTATGGCTACACCTTC
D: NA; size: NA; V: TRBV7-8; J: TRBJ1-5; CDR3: CASSLASGRGGNQPQHF; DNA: TGTGCCAGCAGCTTAGCGTCTGGCCGTGGCGGCAATCAGCCCCAGCATTTT
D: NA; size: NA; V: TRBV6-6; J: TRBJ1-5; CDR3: CASCRKGDHSNQPQHF; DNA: TGTGCCAGCTGCAGGAAGGGGGATCATAGCAATCAGCCCCAGCATTTT
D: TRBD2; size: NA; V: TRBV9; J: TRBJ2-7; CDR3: CASSPGTSLSHEQYF; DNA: TGTGCCAGCAGCCCGGGGACTAGCTTAAGCCACGAGCAGTACTTC
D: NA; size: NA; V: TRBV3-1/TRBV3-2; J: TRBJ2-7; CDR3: CASSQGGSEEQYF; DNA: TGTGCCAGCAGCCAAGGAGGCAGTGAGGAGCAGTACTTC
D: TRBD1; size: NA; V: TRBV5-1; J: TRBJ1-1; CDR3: CASSATGLNTEAFF; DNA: TGCGCCAGCAGCGCGACAGGGTTGAACACTGAAGCTTTCTTT
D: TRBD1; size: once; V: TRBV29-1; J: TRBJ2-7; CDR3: CSAGDRATYEQYF; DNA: TGCAGCGCGGGGGACAGGGCGACCTACGAGCAGTACTTC
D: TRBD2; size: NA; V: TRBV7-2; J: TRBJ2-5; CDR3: CASSLARGRGVSGPQETQYF; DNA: TGTGCCAGCAGCTTAGCCCGAGGGCGGGGGGTTTCGGGGCCCCAAGAGACCCAGTACTTC
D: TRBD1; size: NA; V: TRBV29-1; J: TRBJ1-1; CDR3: CSAGQGGTEAFF; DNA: TGCAGCGCAGGACAGGGGGGCACTGAAGCTTTCTTT
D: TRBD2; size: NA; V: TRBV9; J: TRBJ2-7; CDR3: CASSVARLAEGYEQYF; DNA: TGTGCCAGCAGCGTAGCGAGACTAGCGGAGGGCTACGAGCAGTACTTC
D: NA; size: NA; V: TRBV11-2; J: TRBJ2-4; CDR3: CASSLGPGRVNIQYF; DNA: TGTGCCAGCAGCTTGGGTCCGGGCAGGGTAAACATTCAGTACTTC
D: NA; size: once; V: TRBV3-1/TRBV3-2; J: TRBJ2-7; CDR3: CASSLRGQRLYEQYF; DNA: TGTGCCAGCAGCCTCAGGGGCCAGCGCCTCTACGAGCAGTACTTC
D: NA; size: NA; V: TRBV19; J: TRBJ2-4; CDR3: CASSIGGEKNIQYF; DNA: TGTGCCAGTAGTATCGGGGGAGAGAAAAACATTCAGTACTTC
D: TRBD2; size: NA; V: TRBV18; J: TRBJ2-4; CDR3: CASSPSGGLGDIQYF; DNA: TGTGCCAGCTCCCCGTCAGGAGGACTAGGGGACATTCAGTACTTC
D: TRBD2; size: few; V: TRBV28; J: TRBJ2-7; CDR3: CASSPSSGRAVNEQYF; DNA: TGTGCCAGCAGCCCCTCCAGCGGGAGGGCCGTAAACGAGCAGTACTTC